This TCR beta chain comes out of a study of shared clonotypes between healthy human individuals (dated by TCRdb to 2019 to 2021). Study-level background: A few men and a couple of women, aged 18 to 49 years, made up the cohort. For each donor, CD4 naive and CD4 memory were each run on three plates, CD8 naive on two plates, and CD8 memory on one plate. To increase sequencing depth and limit assay-specific biases, different laboratories used diverse techniques to prepare libraries and sequence TCR repertoires. Each donor's leukapheresis produced roughly between about 0.85 and 10 billion PBMCs. Blood TCR repertoires of roughly five healthy adults were deeply sequenced to estimate repertoire size and the extent of clonotype sharing between individuals.

The research as a whole found: Because the study included only a small number of donors, the genetic and exposure-history diversity represented was limited. Across a few donors, roughly 5.1% of naive CD4, approximately 3.5% of naive CD8, under 2.5% of memory CD4, and 0.3% to 0.45% of memory CD8 clonotypes were shared. Naive subsets generally had larger estimated clonotype richness than memory subsets did. Pairwise subsampling indicated that sequencing depth was expected to affect the degree of clonotype sharing among donors. Sampling was restricted to blood, and TCR repertoires in tissues likely differ from the TCR repertoires found in blood. Compared with non-shared clonotypes, the clonotypes found in all four sorted-subset donors had higher generation probabilities. Rarefaction of sorted-subset datasets indicated incomplete sequencing despite the large sequencing depth.

TCR CDR3 regions were amplified from genomic DNA by multiplex PCR using the deep immunoSEQ assay. For each cell subset, the extracted genomic DNA was distributed evenly across all wells of several immunoSEQ 96-well plates, and each plate served as one replicate. For sorted subsets, each replicate PCR was loaded with approximately 0.2 ug genomic DNA, equivalent to 30,000 or so T cell genomes. Purified libraries were measured with a Qubit 3.0 fluorometer, size-checked on a Bioanalyzer 2100, and measured again with the KAPA Library Quantification kit. A separate single-read 150-cycle Illumina NextSeq 550 flow cell was used to sequence each immunoSEQ 96-well plate. For the original study's pipeline: Because the immunoSEQ output held only junctional sequences and lacked quality scores, the filtering could not match the filtering applied to full-length reads. To assign V/J genes and CDR3, sequences were annotated against IMGT germline references using PyIR, a Python wrapper for IgBLAST v1.9. Reads were filtered out if the reads had weak V/J assignments (E-value above 1e-6), no CDR3, stop codons, out-of-frame junctions, or ambiguous translated residues. A V3J clonotype was defined by an identical inferred V gene, J gene, and CDR3 amino acid sequence. Percentage overlap between repertoires was calculated by dividing the number of shared unique clonotypes by the size of the smaller repertoire. RTK rarefaction, the Chao1 estimator, and Recon v2.1 estimates of unobserved clonotypes were used to assess repertoire richness. OLGA was used to compute generation probabilities for all TCRbeta clonotypes that the gDNA method yielded from a handful of donors. TCRdb obtained this table from immuneACCESS and retained in-frame rearrangements with V and J assigned. These tables miss some clones; where compared with another copy, unresolved V genes account for less than half of the shortfall, and the remainder is unexplained. For V, J and clone size, that table is used; D and trimming come from the DNA. This sample comprises a few million clones, roughly 95% of them detected only once. Under 2% of the sample goes to the ten largest clones.

For the CD8 naive samples, CD45RO-negative cells were positively selected for CCR7, yielding a CD45RA+CCR7+ population from which TemRA cells were excluded. The donors were healthy, HIV-negative adults with no recently reported acute infections or vaccinations. All donors were Caucasian adults living in Nashville, Tennessee, USA. Blood was collected by leukapheresis, and PBMCs were isolated by Ficoll-Histopaque density gradient centrifugation and then cryopreserved in liquid nitrogen vapor phase. Purity and quantity of every magnetically sorted T cell population were checked by analytical flow cytometry. From each sorted fraction, genomic DNA was isolated and quantified by UV absorbance on a Nanodrop 2000c. CDR1 and CDR2, per the germline V gene, are SNHLY and FYNNEI. V and J are truncated by 3 bases and 3 bases respectively, leaving an intervening sequence of 6 bases. CDR3 length: 12 amino acids, cysteine to phenylalanine. This entry keeps only the CDR3 DNA: 36 bases, framed from base 1.

As for this clone: What antigen it recognizes has not been identified. Base qualities are missing; no much larger clone stands one base away. In the same sample, other DNA sequences code for this CDR3.

The chain is assembled from TRBV2 and TRBJ2-7; tentative D gene TRBD2, with 5 bases matching. The sequencing sample was made of naive CD8+ T cells from PBMCs. Read against the paper, the sample's cell subset or site label means: CD45RA+CCR7+. The TCR originated in a man younger than 30 in good health. Some clones in this sample may be carry-over from other donors' samples. The CDR3 loop reads CASSDRGYEQYF. The nucleotide sequence is TGTGCCAGCAGTGATCGGGGCTACGAGCAGTACTTC.